The T cell receptor (beta chain) described here comes from a study of T cells in Graves' hyperthyroidism and ophthalmopathy. Whole-study results and caveats: Most thyroid clonotypes that were expanded above 0.001 also turned up in blood.

Researchers amplified the TCR beta CDR3 regions from RNA transcripts. The TCR CDR3 was amplified in a first-round RT-PCR using the HTBI primer set. TCRdb re-called the multiplex PCR reads with MiXCR, one entry per CDR3 protein. The sample consists of over 500,000 distinct CDR3 sequences, about 45% of them appearing once. Worth noting for this clonotype: As yet, its antigen is unknown.

This TCR was recovered from an adult woman with Graves' disease, either hyperthyroidism or ophthalmopathy (not recorded which). Source material: peripheral blood or thyroid tissue (not recorded which).

The CDR3 is CAWSGDTQYF. DNA of the CDR3: TGTGCCTGGAGTGGGGATACGCAGTATTTT. The chain recombines TRBV30 with TRBJ2-3, with D hard to call. The CDR3 extends over 10 amino acids. V was cut by 1 base and J by 6 bases, with 2 bases left in between. Germline V gene data show CDR1 as GTSNPN and CDR2 as SVGIG (reference sequence).